Sequencing of this TCR beta chain was carried out in a study of T cell responses to AZD1222 COVID-19 vaccine. Study-wide results and limits: An increase in Spike-specific TCR breadth and depth was observed after two AZD1222 doses.

TCRdb keeps only in-frame clones here, not all; method: immunoSEQ multiplex PCR. The sample lists 150,000 to 250,000 clones, about 93% occurring once. As for this clone: Its cognate antigen is unknown.

Analysis merged second doses at about 4 or about 12 weeks. The CDR3 loop spans 12 amino acids. The V and J ends lost 2 bases and 4 bases respectively, with 5 bases between them. The sequence was collected from an adult who received the AZD1222 COVID-19 vaccine. The sequencing used peripheral blood, collected 28 days after the second AZD1222 dose. J is TRBJ1-2 and V is TRBV12-3 or TRBV12-4; D gene unclear. CDR3 sequence reads: CASSLLSYGYTF. The CDR3 DNA sequence: TGTGCCAGCAGTTTACTAAGCTATGGCTACACCTTC.